This TCR beta chain stems from a study of cytomegalovirus exposure and HLA in healthy donors. General observations from the study: In a later analysis, V- and J-gene trimming of beta chains associated with a DCLRE1C missense variant, replicated independently.

Germline V gene data show CDR1 as LGHNA and CDR2 as YNFKEQ. This CDR3 has 16 amino acids. V was pared by 3 bases and J by 7 bases, with 9 bases of the junction left unmatched. Points on this clone: Its antigen is unknown.

The PCR made use of 60 Vbeta and 13 Jbeta primers. Produced via immunoSEQ multiplex PCR; TCRdb's table is partial and in-frame only. Counted here are roughly 200,000 clones, approximately 80% occurring once; the ten biggest clones make up roughly 0.71%. Sequenced sample: PBMCs. The clonotype originates from a boy aged 2 to 10 in good health and CMV-seronegative. J is TRBJ1-6 and V is TRBV4-2; TRBD1 matches 7 bases. CDR3 DNA: TGTGCCAGCAGCCAGAGGGCTACAGGGGCCAATTCACCCCTCCACTTT. Translated, it gives CASSQRATGANSPLHF.